This T cell receptor (beta chain) comes out of a study of T cell changes during pregnancy in multiple sclerosis. In its sample, this clone was seen many times. Profiling relied on immunoSEQ multiplex PCR, and the TCRdb table lists in-frame clones only, not all of them. This table holds almost 55,000 clones, about 92% found once. Per germline, CDR1 MNHNS and CDR2 SASEGT. This CDR3 contains 15 residues. Trimming cost V 2 bases and J 0 bases, with 8 bases left between them. The clonotype was recovered from a female donor with multiple sclerosis, enrolled in a pregnancy study. The chain employs TRBV6-1 and TRBJ1-3; D is possibly TRBD1 (5 bases). Sequences were derived from CD8+ T cells from peripheral blood mononuclear cells, sampled before pregnancy. The CDR3 reads CASSEQQDSGNTIYF. As DNA, the CDR3 is TGTGCCAGCAGTGAACAACAGGACTCTGGAAACACCATATATTTT.